Below, one T cell receptor beta chain is given with its context. The record originates from a study of blood T cell repertoires in COVID-19. The data were produced by immunoSEQ multiplex PCR, yet TCRdb's version contains in-frame clones alone and is incomplete. This sample has around 200,000 clones, with roughly 84% found just once. The germline gives CDR1 LNHDA, CDR2 SQIVND (reference sequence). V was cut by 4 bases and J by 8 bases, with 11 bases left in between. The CDR3 has 12 residues. The receptor was derived from a human donor with acute or convalescent COVID-19. The donor label of this sample is uncertain. The sequencing input was peripheral blood. This chain links TRBV19 with TRBJ1-1, with D hard to call. CDR3 coding DNA: TGTGCCAGTAGTACCCCGGGATCCGAAGCTTTCTTT. This translates into CASSTPGSEAFF. Full variable domain (missing parts from reference TRBV19 and TRBJ1-1): DGGITQSPKYLFRKEGQNVTLSCEQNLNHDAMYWYRQDPGQGLRLIYYSQIVNDFQKGDIAEGYSVSREKKESFPLTVTSAQKNPTAFYLCASSTPGSEAFFGQGTRLTVV.